Listed here are 10 T cell receptor beta chains from one sample, sequenced in a study of a mutant IDH1 vaccine in newly diagnosed glioma. The method was immunoSEQ multiplex PCR; TCRdb's version includes in-frame clones alone and lacks a portion of them. Here the sample spans fewer than 65,000 clones, approximately 81% being singletons. No cognate antigen is known for these TCRs. Time point noted: week 5, during vaccination. Doses consisted of 300 ug of mutant IDH1 20-mer peptide each, paired with topical imiquimod. The specimen comprised PBMCs, sampled from a glioma patient whose treatment included an IDH1 peptide vaccine. These receptors came from a young man with glioma.

V gene TRBV11-2 combines with J gene TRBJ2-2; D not certain. The length of the CDR3 is 13 residues. V gave up 0 bases and J gave up 10 bases, with 9 bases separating them. Germline values: CDR1 SGHAT, CDR2 FQNNGV. CDR3 in DNA: TGTGCCAGCAGCTTAGATCGACCTCCGGAGCTGTTTTTT. This gives the protein CASSLDRPPELFF.

This chain connects TRBV7-6 to TRBJ2-5; 11 positions agree with TRBD2. The CDR3 covers 18 residues. Germline V gene lookup returns CDR1 SGHVS and CDR2 FNYEAQ. The V gene end was trimmed by 5 bases and the J gene end by 7 bases; junction bases not matched to a gene: 18. CDR3 protein: CASSVSPPSGGPGSTQYF. The CDR3 bases are TGTGCCAGCAGCGTCTCACCCCCTAGCGGGGGGCCGGGTTCGACCCAGTACTTC.

The chain uses TRBV9 and TRBJ2-2; 8 bases are a match to TRBD1. In germline, CDR1 is SGDLS, CDR2 YYNGEE. The V segment lost 7 bases and the J segment 2 bases; nucleotides outside the gene matches: 7. This CDR3 comprises 15 residues. CDR3 sequence (DNA): TGTGCCAGCGGGGCGGGACAGGCTAACACCGGGGAGCTGTTTTTT. This sequence encodes CASGAGQANTGELFF. Full variable domain (outside the CDR3, taken from reference TRBV9 and TRBJ2-2): DSGVTQTPKHLITATGQRVTLRCSPRSGDLSVYWYQQSLDQGLQFLIQYYNGEERAKGNILERFSAQQFPDLHSELNLSSLELGDSALYFCASGAGQANTGELFFGEGSRLTVL.

J is TRBJ2-7 and V is TRBV7-9; 8 bases are a match to TRBD1. The CDR3 spans 15 residues. Germline V gene data show CDR1 as SEHNR and CDR2 as FQNEAQ (reference sequence). V lost 6 bases and J lost 0; bases outside the gene matches: 7. CDR3 loop: CASSKPGTGSYEQYF. The CDR3 DNA is TGTGCCAGCAGTAAACCCGGGACAGGCTCCTACGAGCAGTACTTC.

The table lists this clone with a few counts. The V gene is TRBV5-4, the J gene TRBJ1-1; D uncertain. V lost 4 bases and J lost 6, with 13 bases in between. Germline CDR1 is SGHNT and CDR2 is YYREEE (reference sequence). The CDR3 runs 13 residues. CDR3 DNA: TGTGCCAGCAGCCGCCCCGAGGGCGCTGAAGCTTTCTTT. Encoded protein: CASSRPEGAEAFF.

The CDR3 DNA reads TGTGCCAGCAACTGGGGGGGGCCCCAGCATTTT. It encodes CASNWGGPQHF. This chain connects TRBV7-6 to TRBJ1-5, with TRBD1 as a possible D gene (5 bases). V was trimmed by 7 bases and J by 9 bases, leaving 10 bases between them. The CDR3 contains 11 residues. The germline V gene has CDR1 SGHVS and CDR2 FNYEAQ.

V gene TRBV4-2 combines with J gene TRBJ1-1; D possibly corresponds to TRBD1 (5 bases). This CDR3 is 15 amino acids long. Between the trimmed V and J ends, which lost 0 bases and 0 bases, there was a span of 8 bases. The germline CDR1 and CDR2 sequences are LGHNA and YNFKEQ. CDR3 loop: CASSQETGLNTEAFF. The CDR3 bases are TGTGCCAGCAGCCAAGAAACAGGTCTGAACACTGAAGCTTTCTTT.

The chain couples TRBV4-1 to TRBJ2-2; 8 bases line up with TRBD2. The CDR3 totals 16 residues. Germline lookup yields CDR1 MGHRA and CDR2 YSYEKL. V dropped 4 bases and J dropped 7; count of bases not matched to a gene: 11. CDR3 region: CASSRLLAGGGGELFF. The CDR3, as DNA: TGCGCCAGCAGCCGCCTGCTGGCGGGGGGAGGCGGGGAGCTGTTTTTT.

The chain couples TRBV6-1 to TRBJ2-7; TRBD1 matches 7 bases. CDR1 and CDR2 from the germline V gene are MNHNS and SASEGT. V was clipped by 9 bases and J by 3 bases; unmatched bases: 8. The length of the CDR3 is 13 residues. The DNA of the CDR3 is TGTGCCAGTGACAACAGGGGATACTACGAGCAGTACTTC. Translation: CASDNRGYYEQYF.

J is TRBJ1-2 and V is TRBV5-4; 9 positions match TRBD1. The trim removed 4 bases at V and 4 bases at J, leaving 8 bases unmatched. The V gene's germline CDR1 is SGHNT and CDR2 YYREEE (reference sequence). The CDR3 is made up of 15 amino acids. For the CDR3, the DNA is TGTGCCAGCAGCCCGCAACAGGGGGCTCCCTATGGCTACACCTTC. Amino acids: CASSPQQGAPYGYTF.